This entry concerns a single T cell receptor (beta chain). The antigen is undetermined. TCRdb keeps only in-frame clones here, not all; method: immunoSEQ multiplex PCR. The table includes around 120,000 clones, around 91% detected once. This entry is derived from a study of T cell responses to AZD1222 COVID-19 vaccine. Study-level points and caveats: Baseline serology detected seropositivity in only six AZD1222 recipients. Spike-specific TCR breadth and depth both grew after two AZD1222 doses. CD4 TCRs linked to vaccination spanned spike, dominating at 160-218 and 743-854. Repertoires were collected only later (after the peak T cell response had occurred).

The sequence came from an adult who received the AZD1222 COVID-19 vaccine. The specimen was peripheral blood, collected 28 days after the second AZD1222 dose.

CDR3 DNA: TGTGCCAGCAGCTTAGTCCGAGGGGCCGGGACAGCCGATTCACCCCTCCACTTT. Its translation is CASSLVRGAGTADSPLHF. The chain combines TRBV7-9 with TRBJ1-6, with 7 bases that match TRBD1. With V trimmed by 1 base and J by 8 bases, 14 bases remained unmatched. This CDR3 contains 18 residues. Per germline, CDR1 SEHNR and CDR2 FQNEAQ (reference sequence). Based on the CDR3 plus reference TRBV7-9 and TRBJ1-6, the full variable domain is DTGVSQNPRHKITKRGQNVTFRCDPISEHNRLYWYRQTLGQGPEFLTYFQNEAQLEKSRLLSDRFSAERPKGSFSTLEIQRTEQGDSAMYLCASSLVRGAGTADSPLHFGNGTRLTVT.